Below are 27 T cell receptor beta chains sequenced from a single sample in a study of blood T cells in healthy people across ages. PCR was performed a second time for about 7 to 11 cycles using a sample-barcoded 5' primer and a J-beta primer mix. TCRdb processed the 5' RACE reads anew with MiXCR; each CDR3 protein has one entry. The top ten clones hold approximately 30% of a sample with roughly 860,000 distinct CDR3 sequences, 55% to 65% of them seen once. The sample taken for sequencing was blood. The receptor source for this set is a young man in good health.

The chain links TRBV7-2 to TRBJ2-1, with D tentatively TRBD2 (6 bases). The ends were cut back, 1 base at V and 4 bases at J, with 11 bases in the middle. This CDR3 spans 15 amino acids. Germline V gives CDR1 SGHTA, CDR2 FQGNSA. CDR3: CASSLDAGQYNEQFF. CDR3 DNA sequence: TGTGCCAGCAGCTTAGATGCGGGGCAATACAATGAGCAGTTCTTC.

The chain recombines TRBV7-8 with TRBJ2-3, with 8 bases aligning to TRBD1. CDR1 is SGHVS and CDR2 is FQNEAQ in the germline V gene. The CDR3 length is 18 residues. The junction had 13 bases not matched to a gene; V was cut back by 5 bases and J by 0 bases. The CDR3 region is CASSPRVRDRSSTDTQYF. The CDR3 DNA reads TGTGCCAGCAGCCCAAGGGTCCGGGACAGGTCTAGCACAGATACGCAGTATTTT.

The chain recombines TRBV7-6 with TRBJ2-5; TRBD2 agrees at 7 bases. After removal of 5 bases from V and 2 bases from J, the junction contained 11 bases not matched to a gene. Germline-derived CDR1 and CDR2 are SGHVS and FNYEAQ. This CDR3 contains 16 residues. CDR3: CASSTRLAAPQETQYF. The CDR3 DNA reads TGTGCCAGCAGCACCCGACTAGCTGCTCCACAAGAGACCCAGTACTTC.

This clonotype was observed a few times. This chain uses TRBV7-2 with TRBJ2-1; the D is unclear. The CDR3 length is 13 residues. Trimming took 5 bases from V and 2 from J, leaving 7 bases between them. Germline V gene data show CDR1 as SGHTA and CDR2 as FQGNSA. The CDR3 nucleotides read TGTGCCAGCAGCAACTCCCCCTACAATGAGCAGTTCTTC. Translation gives CASSNSPYNEQFF.

This clonotype has only a few counts. The genes are TRBV9 and TRBJ2-7; TRBD1 matches 12 bases. Germline CDR1 is SGDLS and CDR2 is YYNGEE. The V and J ends lost 3 bases and 4 bases, in that order; junction bases with no gene match: 2. CDR3 length: 14 residues. The CDR3: CASSEGQGAYEQYF. The CDR3, as DNA: TGTGCCAGCAGCGAGGGACAGGGGGCTTACGAGCAGTACTTC.

The chain recombines TRBV27 with TRBJ2-1; 13 positions agree with TRBD2. Trimming removed 6 bases from V and 8 bases from J; junction bases left unmatched: 10. Per the germline V gene, CDR1 is MNHEY and CDR2 is SMNVEV (reference sequence). The CDR3 is 16 residues long. The CDR3 spells CASSAGLAGVRYEQFF. CDR3 sequence (DNA): TGTGCCAGCAGCGCCGGACTAGCGGGGGTTCGTTATGAGCAGTTCTTC.

The genes are TRBV28 and TRBJ2-7; 10 bases are a match to TRBD2. The V gene's germline CDR1 is MDHEN and CDR2 SYDVKM. CDR3 length: 14 residues. Germline trimming cut 7 bases from V and 3 bases from J; bases unmatched to any gene: 6. In DNA, the CDR3 is TGTGCCAGCAACGCGGGACTAGCGTACTACGAGCAGTACTTC. Protein sequence: CASNAGLAYYEQYF.

This clonotype was recorded once. This chain uses TRBV12-3 or TRBV12-4 with TRBJ1-6; perhaps TRBD1 as D (6 bases). The CDR3 sequence is 13 residues long. The V end was cut by 4 bases, the J end by 14 bases, with 15 bases between. CDR3 loop: CASSSFGGQALHF. In nucleotides, the CDR3 is TGTGCCAGCAGTTCCTTCGGGGGGCAAGCCCTCCACTTT.

V gene TRBV29-1 combines with J gene TRBJ2-1, with D maybe TRBD1 (5 bases). The CDR3 covers 13 residues. CDR1 is SQVTM, CDR2 ANQGSEA, per germline. Trimming took off 4 bases at V and 3 bases at J, with 10 bases between the two ends. Here the CDR3 DNA reads TGCAGCGTTGGTCGAGACAGCTACAATGAGCAGTTCTTC. Translated: CSVGRDSYNEQFF.

The chain carries TRBV6-2 or TRBV6-3 and TRBJ2-2; 8 positions match TRBD1. In germline, CDR1 is MNHEY, CDR2 SVGEGT. The CDR3 consists of 17 residues. The V segment lost 7 bases and the J segment 3 bases; nucleotides outside the gene matches: 13. CDR3: CASKQFSDREYTGELFF. In DNA form, the CDR3 reads TGTGCCAGCAAGCAATTCTCGGACAGGGAATACACCGGGGAGCTGTTTTTT.

The chain recombines TRBV2 with TRBJ2-1, with TRBD2 matching 13 bases. Unmatched junction bases numbered 3, after V lost 10 bases and J lost 3 bases. From germline, CDR1 is SNHLY and CDR2 FYNNEI. CDR3 length: 14 amino acids. CDR3 region: CAKGLAGYYNEQFF. The CDR3 coding sequence is TGTGCCAAGGGACTAGCGGGGTACTACAATGAGCAGTTCTTC. Full variable domain (outside the CDR3, taken from reference TRBV2 and TRBJ2-1): EPEVTQTPSHQVTQMGQEVILRCVPISNHLYFYWYRQILGQKVEFLVSFYNNEISEKSEIFDDQFSVERPDGSNFTLKIRSTKLEDSAMYFCAKGLAGYYNEQFFGPGTRLTVL.

The chain carries TRBV6-2 or TRBV6-3 and TRBJ1-2; possibly TRBD1 for D (5 bases). Per germline, CDR1 MNHEY and CDR2 SVGEGT. Trimming shortened V by 7 bases and J by 8 bases, and 20 bases separated the two germline ends. The CDR3 covers 14 residues. The CDR3 bases are TGTGCCAGCACCAGTAGGGAGCAGGGCGCGGGCTACACCTTC. Translation: CASTSREQGAGYTF.

This clonotype occurred a few times. The V and J genes are TRBV9 and TRBJ2-3; possible D gene TRBD1, 5 bases. Looked up from germline, CDR1 is SGDLS and CDR2 is YYNGEE. This CDR3 contains 16 residues. Trimming left V 2 bases short and J 5 bases short, with 18 bases between. DNA for the CDR3: TGTGCCAGCAGCGTCAGGCCGGGCCCCGGACAAGATACGCAGTATTTT. It is translated as CASSVRPGPGQDTQYF.

Concerning this clonotype itself: The germline gene is not matched at one end of the junction; a read error may be the cause. J is TRBJ2-7 and V is TRBV2, with D perhaps TRBD1 or TRBD2 (5 bases each). TRBJ2-4 explains the end of the DNA better; the J call may be wrong. Germline V lookup: CDR1 SNHLY, CDR2 FYNNEI. The CDR3 contains 14 residues. The CDR3 region is CASSDLGEKNIQYF. The CDR3 DNA follows: TGCGCCAGCAGTGATCTGGGGGAGAAAAACATTCAGTACTTC.

This clonotype has only a few counts. The chain uses TRBV6-5 and TRBJ2-5, with 9 nucleotides matching TRBD1. CDR3 size: 16 residues. Germline V gene data show CDR1 as MNHEY and CDR2 as SVGAGI. Losses at the gene ends were 3 bases for V and 4 bases for J; bases not matched to a gene: 9. CDR3 in amino acids: CASSYDKGQGGETQYF. The CDR3 DNA reads TGTGCCAGCAGTTATGACAAGGGACAGGGAGGAGAGACCCAGTACTTC.

The CDR3 nucleotides are TGTGCCAGCAGCTTTACCGAGGGGTTAAACTCACCCCTCCACTTT. This translates into CASSFTEGLNSPLHF. This chain joins TRBV7-2 and TRBJ1-6, with D perhaps matching TRBD1 (5 bases). Trimming removed 3 bases at V and 10 bases at J, with 16 bases between. The CDR3 is 15 amino acids. Germline loops: CDR1 SGHTA, CDR2 FQGNSA.

The J gene is TRBJ1-2, the V gene TRBV20-1, with 7 bases lining up with TRBD1. With 6 bases clipped from V and 2 bases from J, the junction kept 9 bases outside the gene matches. The CDR3 consists of 14 residues. The germline gives CDR1 DFQATT, CDR2 SNEGSKA (reference sequence). CDR3 residues: CSAERTGGNYGYTF. In DNA, the CDR3 is TGCAGTGCCGAGAGGACAGGAGGCAACTATGGCTACACCTTC.

This chain links TRBV29-1 with TRBJ2-1; 7 positions match TRBD2. Germline V gene lookup returns CDR1 SQVTM and CDR2 ANQGSEA. This CDR3 is 12 amino acids long. V shed 7 bases, J shed 6 bases, and the junction held 6 bases outside the gene matches. The CDR3 nucleotides are TGCAGCGCCCGGACTAGATCCAATGAGCAGTTCTTC. Encoded protein: CSARTRSNEQFF.

This clonotype was seen once. Given a much more abundant clone one base away, this may be a read error. The rearrangement uses TRBV20-1 and TRBJ2-5; D tentatively reads TRBD1 or TRBD2 (5 bases each). The J call could be wrong; TRBJ2-7 is a better fit for the DNA end. The germline V gene has CDR1 DFQATT and CDR2 SNEGSKA (reference sequence). This CDR3 is 13 amino acids long. DNA of the CDR3: TGCAGTGCCATTAACCAGGGACCGGACGAGCAGTACTTC. Translated, it gives CSAINQGPDEQYF.

The chain couples TRBV24-1 to TRBJ2-7; D is unresolved. Germline V gene lookup returns CDR1 KGHDR and CDR2 SFDVKD. The CDR3 spans 12 residues. The V end was cut by 1 base, the J end by 5 bases, with 5 bases between. CDR3 sequence reads: CATSDLRDEQYF. The CDR3, as DNA: TGTGCCACCAGTGATTTAAGGGACGAGCAGTACTTC.

This clonotype appeared a single time. The CDR3: CASSQGLLAGGSLETQYF. In DNA, the CDR3 is TGTGCCAGCAGCCAAGGGTTACTAGCGGGGGGCTCCCTGGAGACCCAGTACTTC. The V call is TRBV3-1, the J call TRBJ2-5, with TRBD2 matching over 12 bases. Germline V gene lookup returns CDR1 LGHDT and CDR2 YNNKEL (reference sequence). CDR3 length: 18 amino acids. Trimming took 1 base from V and 5 from J; bases not matched to a gene: 11.

This clonotype was recorded only once. The CDR3: CASSQEPTIYNEQFF. CDR3 nucleotide sequence: TGCGCCAGCAGCCAAGAGCCAACCATCTACAATGAGCAGTTCTTC. The V call is TRBV4-3, the J call TRBJ2-1; D is uncertain. CDR3 length: 15 amino acids. Germline CDR1 is LGHNA and CDR2 is YSLEER. The V and J ends lost 0 bases and 3 bases respectively, with 9 bases between them.

This clonotype was picked up a small number of times. The chain has TRBV29-1 and TRBJ2-7; the D call may be TRBD1 or TRBD2 (5 bases each). V was pared by 1 base and J by 5 bases, with 9 bases between. The CDR3 is 12 residues long. Germline CDR1 is SQVTM and CDR2 is ANQGSEA. The CDR3 region has the DNA TGCAGCGTTGAAGGGGGGACCGACGAGCAGTACTTC. Translation gives CSVEGGTDEQYF.

J is TRBJ2-1 and V is TRBV4-2, with a possible D match to TRBD2 (5 bases). The better agreement between TRBJ2-7 and the DNA end casts doubt on the J call. This CDR3 spans 15 amino acids. In germline, CDR1 is LGHNA, CDR2 YNFKEQ. The CDR3 here is CASMGSGSDYNEQYF. The CDR3 nucleotides are TGTGCCAGCATGGGGTCTGGGTCCGACTACAATGAGCAGTACTTC.

The genes are TRBV12-3 or TRBV12-4 and TRBJ1-4, with 7 bases matching TRBD1. The CDR3 totals 14 residues. The ends lost 6 bases at V and 7 bases at J; junction bases unmatched: 8. This CDR3 is CASSPGTVREKLFF. The CDR3 DNA reads TGTGCCAGCAGCCCTGGGACAGTCCGTGAAAAACTGTTTTTT.

V and J are TRBV12-3 or TRBV12-4 and TRBJ2-1, with 7 bases fitting TRBD2. Trimming removed 4 bases from V and 9 bases from J; junction bases left unmatched: 6. The CDR3 sequence is 13 residues long. CDR3 residues: CASSWGGNGEQFF. CDR3 DNA sequence: TGTGCCAGCAGTTGGGGGGGGAACGGTGAGCAGTTCTTC.

This clonotype has more than one count but fewer than ten. The rearrangement joins TRBV5-5 to TRBJ2-4, with D possibly being TRBD1 or TRBD2 (7 bases each). CDR3 length: 16 amino acids. CDR1 and CDR2 (germline): SGHKS, YYEKEE (reference sequence). Between the trimmed V and J ends, which lost 0 bases and 6 bases, there was a span of 16 bases. The CDR3 sequence is CASSLAPDREGNIQYF. DNA of the CDR3: TGTGCCAGCAGCTTGGCCCCTGACAGGGAGGGAAACATTCAGTACTTC.